This is a list of T cell receptor beta chains from one sample in a study of shared clonotypes between healthy human individuals. The protocol was immunoSEQ multiplex PCR, while the TCRdb copy is restricted to in-frame clones and leaves out a portion. The sample has about 710,000 clones; 55% to 75% are singletons. Sequenced sample: memory CD4+ T cells sorted from blood. Source of these receptors: a woman aged 30 to 39 in good health. Both conserved end residues are part of each CDR3. The size of a clone is reported for some rows only, either as once, few or many, or as a class for expanded clones.

>NA|TRBV11-3|17
CASSFVADDSGANVLTF
>NA|TRBV2|15
CASRRGQGMIETQYF
>NA|TRBV28|16
CASSFLAGGSYNEQFF
>NA|TRBV5-8|16
CASSLGKGAANEKLFF
>NA|TRBV9|14
CASSSGLRNSPLHF
>few|TRBV7-9|17
CASSIRVSGSGANVLTF
>NA|TRBV11-2|15
CASSLRRIGNTEAFF
>NA|TRBV5-1|14
CASTSGTMGNTIYF
>once|TRBV11-2|13
CASSLGQTYEQYF
>NA|TRBV28|15
CASSSPGPTRNTIYF
>few|TRBV6-1|15
CASSLLSGDSNEQFF
>NA|TRBV5-1|14
CASSLGTSGDTQYF
>NA|TRBV4-1|17
CASSQRPMGVSTGELFF
>few|TRBV9|13
CASSPGSYNEQFF
>NA|TRBV5-1|13
CASSLFSGNTIYF
>NA|TRBV18|14
CASSPSGKADTQYF
>few|TRBV27|15
CASSFRADGKETQYF
>NA|TRBV6-1|13
CASKGPGLYEQYF
>NA|TRBV21-1|17
CASSIKPGLLPGDTQYF
>NA|TRBV6-5|16
CASSYFPPGQGYEQYF
>NA|TRBV29-1|13
CSAEQAGNEKLFF
>NA|TRBV6-1|14
CASGRTGFTQPQHF
>NA|TRBV4-2|13
CASSQDSGTEQFF
>once|TRBV6-5|14
CASSPPGANTEAFF
>few|TRBV28|13
CASSPGQHYGYTF
>few|TRBV2|16
CASSGRLAGNQETQYF
>few|TRBV11-2|13
CASSLTGGGAQFF
>few|TRBV5-4|16
CASSLVISADQETQYF
>NA|TRBV29-1|12
CSGLIGGETQYF
>NA|TRBV4-1|16
CASSRLAGGPSYEQYF
>few|TRBV5-1|22
CASSLGYLGSGRPTDDSYEQYF
>few|TRBV7-8|13
CASSLEGGEKLFF
>NA|TRBV18|16
CASSAGTASSGNTIYF
>few|TRBV28|15
CASSSPGRLTDTQYF
>many|TRBV5-1|14
CASSPGLNTDTQYF
>few|TRBV19|14
CASSIPGGTGELFF
>NA|TRBV28|15
CASSSTGGGTDTQYF
>NA|TRBV27|14
CASSFSGAYTEAFF
>once|TRBV27|16
CASSLPGGRSYNEQFF
>NA|TRBV7-9|14
CASTPPVVNTEAFF
>NA|TRBV7-2|14
CASSPQGTLTEAFF
>NA|TRBV2|11
CADKGDNEQFF
>NA|TRBV6-5|15
CASSYSVTINTEAFF
>NA|TRBV18|15
CASSPRRGHDEKLFF
>NA|TRBV7-3|14
CASSLSRENYGYTF
>NA|TRBV7-2|14
CASSLVVIEETQYF
>NA|TRBV21-1|14
CASSTGGSREKLFF
>NA|TRBV4-2|18
CASSQDSLASGNTYEQYF
>NA|TRBV4-1|15
CASSQVRQQNQPQHF